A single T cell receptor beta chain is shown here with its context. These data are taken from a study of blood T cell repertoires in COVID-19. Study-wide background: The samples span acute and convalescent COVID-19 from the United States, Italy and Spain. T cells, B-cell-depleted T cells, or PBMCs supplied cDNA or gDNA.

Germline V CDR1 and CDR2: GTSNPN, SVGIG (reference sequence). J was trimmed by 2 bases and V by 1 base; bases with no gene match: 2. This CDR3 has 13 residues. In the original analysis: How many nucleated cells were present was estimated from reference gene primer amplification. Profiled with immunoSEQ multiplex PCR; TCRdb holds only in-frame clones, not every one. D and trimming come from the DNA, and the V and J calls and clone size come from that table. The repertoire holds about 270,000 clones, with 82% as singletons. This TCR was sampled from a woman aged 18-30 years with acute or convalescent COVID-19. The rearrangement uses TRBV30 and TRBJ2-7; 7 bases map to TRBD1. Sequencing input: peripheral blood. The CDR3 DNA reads TGTGCCTGGAGTGCCGGGACAGCCTACGAGCAGTACTTC. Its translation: CAWSAGTAYEQYF.